This T cell receptor beta chain stems from a study of blood T cell repertoires in COVID-19. Turning to the study itself: Samples of COVID-19 (acute and convalescent) were obtained from the United States, Italy and Spain. Sample material is recorded as cDNA or gDNA derived from T cells, B-cell-depleted T cells, or PBMCs.

The germline CDR1 and CDR2 sequences are SEHNR and FQNEAQ (reference sequence). Trimming at V came to 5 bases and at J to 2 bases, leaving 5 bases not matched to a gene. The CDR3 has 15 amino acids. The authors' processing: The authors estimated nucleated cell counts from reference gene primer amplification. This table comes from immunoSEQ multiplex PCR, and its TCRdb copy is limited to in-frame clones, with some not included. V, J and clone size are those of that table, while D and trimming were read from the DNA. The data hold some 140,000 clones, with roughly 83% observed a single time. Seattle's enrolled individuals joined amid active infection and were then monitored longitudinally.

J is TRBJ1-2 and V is TRBV7-9; 10 bases line up with TRBD1. The sequenced sample consisted of peripheral blood. This receptor was taken from a woman in her sixties or seventies with COVID-19, enrolled during active disease. DNA of the CDR3: TGTGCCAGCAGCGCCGACAGGGGGCCCAACTATGGCTACACCTTC. Translated, it gives CASSADRGPNYGYTF. Filled out from reference TRBV7-9 and TRBJ1-2, the complete variable domain reads DTGVSQNPRHKITKRGQNVTFRCDPISEHNRLYWYRQTLGQGPEFLTYFQNEAQLEKSRLLSDRFSAERPKGSFSTLEIQRTEQGDSAMYLCASSADRGPNYGYTFGSGTRLTVV.